The 27 T cell receptor beta chains reported below all come from one sample, sequenced in a study of T-cell reconstitution after alpha-beta-depleted transplantation in children. It was with unique molecular identifiers that the TCRbeta library was prepared. TCRdb re-analysed the PCR reads in MiXCR, keeping a single row per CDR3 protein. Of hundreds of thousands of distinct CDR3 sequences listed, about 11% are singletons. Here the sequenced sample was PBMCs from the stem cell graft donor, taken from the stem cell graft. The receptors were gathered from a human donor who donated a stem cell graft to a child with acute lymphoblastic leukemia.

This clonotype was seen at least ten times. The rearrangement joins TRBV10-3 to TRBJ1-4, with D possibly matching TRBD1 (6 bases). Per the germline V gene, CDR1 is ENHRY and CDR2 is SYGVKD. V lost 0 bases and J 8 bases, leaving 10 bases between the germline ends. This CDR3 spans 14 amino acids. CDR3 in DNA: TGTGCCATCAGTGAGTCAACAGGGAGGGAAAAACTGTTTTTT. Its translation: CAISESTGREKLFF.

This chain uses TRBV10-1 with TRBJ1-1, with 7 bases fitting TRBD1. The CDR3 has 16 amino acids. Trimming cost V 4 bases and J 0 bases; bases outside gene matches: 8. Germline-derived CDR1 and CDR2 are WNHNN and SYGVQD (reference sequence). CDR3 sequence (DNA): TGCGCCAGCAGTGCAAAACCGGGACAGCTGAACACTGAAGCTTTCTTT. Amino acid sequence: CASSAKPGQLNTEAFF.

This clonotype was counted at least ten times. The chain uses TRBV4-3 and TRBJ2-7; 9 bases are shared with TRBD2. The CDR3 totals 16 residues. Trimming at V came to 0 bases and at J to 1 base, leaving 4 bases not matched to a gene. Looked up from germline, CDR1 is LGHNA and CDR2 is YSLEER. The CDR3 loop reads CASSQDLAGRSYEQYF. CDR3 DNA: TGCGCCAGCAGCCAAGATCTAGCGGGGCGGTCCTACGAGCAGTACTTC.

This clonotype showed up many times. The J gene is TRBJ2-1, the V gene TRBV6-6; D tentatively fits TRBD1 or TRBD2 (5 bases each). The CDR3 is 15 residues long. Germline V CDR1 and CDR2: MNHNY, SVGAGI (reference sequence). V was pared by 4 bases and J by 4 bases, with 14 bases between. The CDR3 spells CASSSVRDEYNEQFF. The CDR3 region has the DNA TGTGCCAGCAGTTCAGTTCGGGACGAGTACAATGAGCAGTTCTTC.

The chain employs TRBV7-2 and TRBJ1-2; a possible D gene is TRBD1 (5 bases). This CDR3 comprises 15 residues. The germline CDR1 and CDR2 sequences are SGHTA and FQGNSA. Trimming stripped 1 base from V and 9 bases from J, with 18 bases between. This CDR3 reads CASSLDRRALSRYTF. DNA of the CDR3: TGTGCCAGCAGCTTAGACCGCAGGGCCCTATCTCGCTACACCTTC. Full variable domain (remainder filled in from reference TRBV7-2 and TRBJ1-2): GAGVSQSPSNKVTEKGKDVELRCDPISGHTALYWYRQSLGQGLEFLIYFQGNSAPDKSGLPSDRFSAERTGGSVSTLTIQRTQQEDSAVYLCASSLDRRALSRYTFGSGTRLTVV.

This clonotype appeared many times. The chain links TRBV10-3 to TRBJ2-1, with D possibly being TRBD1 (6 bases). Germline V gene sequence: CDR1 ENHRY, CDR2 SYGVKD. The CDR3 loop spans 16 amino acids. With 3 bases removed from V and 6 bases from J, the gap between germline ends came to 18 bases. The CDR3 DNA sequence: TGTGCCATCAGTGAACGAGGAAAGGCAGGGGTCAATGAGCAGTTCTTC. Translated, it gives CAISERGKAGVNEQFF.

This clonotype has at least ten counts. The V gene is TRBV29-1, the J gene TRBJ2-2; TRBD1 matches 7 bases. V shed 7 bases, J shed 4 bases, and the junction held 3 bases outside the gene matches. CDR1 SQVTM and CDR2 ANQGSEA come from the germline V gene. The CDR3 totals 12 residues. The CDR3 DNA sequence: TGCAGCGCGACAGGGTTCACCGGGGAGCTGTTTTTT. Protein: CSATGFTGELFF.

This clonotype showed up many times. V usage is TRBV12-3 or TRBV12-4 and J usage is TRBJ1-3; D gene uncertain. V lost 4 bases and J 7 bases, leaving 11 bases between the germline ends. The CDR3 contains 13 residues. The CDR3 bases are TGTGCCAGCAGTTCACAGCCCCGGAACACCATATATTTT. Translated: CASSSQPRNTIYF.

This clonotype appeared a few times. V usage is TRBV6-5 and J usage is TRBJ1-3; the match to TRBD1 covers 7 bases. CDR1 and CDR2 from the germline V gene are MNHEY and SVGAGI. The CDR3 totals 14 residues. Unmatched junction bases numbered 5, after V lost 5 bases and J lost 4 bases. CDR3 coding DNA: TGTGCCAGCAGTGTCCGGGACAGCGGAAACACCATATATTTT. This sequence encodes CASSVRDSGNTIYF.

This clonotype was found a few times. For the CDR3, the DNA is TGCAGTGCGATAGGAAACCCTTTCGACAGCACCGGGGAGCTGTTTTTT. Residues: CSAIGNPFDSTGELFF. The J gene is TRBJ2-2, the V gene TRBV20-1, with D possibly being TRBD1 (5 bases). This CDR3 comprises 16 residues. Germline CDR1 reads DFQATT; CDR2 reads SNEGSKA (reference sequence). Trimming pared 6 bases from V and 4 bases from J, leaving 21 bases between.

In this sample, this clonotype turned up many times. The chain employs TRBV13 and TRBJ2-1; D is unresolved. CDR1 PRHDT and CDR2 FYEKMQ come from the germline V gene (reference sequence). The CDR3 loop spans 12 amino acids. V lost 1 base and J lost 10, with 8 bases in between. The DNA for the CDR3 is TGTGCCAGCAGCTTAGAAGCTCGGGAGCAGTTCTTC. Its translation is CASSLEAREQFF. Together with reference TRBV13 and TRBJ2-1, the CDR3 gives the full variable domain: AAGVIQSPRHLIKEKRETATLKCYPIPRHDTVYWYQQGPGQDPQFLISFYEKMQSDKGSIPDRFSAQQFSDYHSELNMSSLELGDSALYFCASSLEAREQFFGPGTRLTVL.

The V and J genes are TRBV4-2 and TRBJ1-5; D is undetermined. This CDR3 comprises 15 residues. V shed 2 bases and J shed 5 bases, with 13 bases lying between them. Germline V gene sequence: CDR1 LGHNA, CDR2 YNFKEQ. CDR3 coding DNA: TGTGCCAGCAGCCAACCCGAGAGGAGCTATCAGCCCCAGCATTTT. Translated: CASSQPERSYQPQHF.

Regarding this clonotype: A much larger clone differs by one base, so this may be a read error. The chain is built from TRBV29-1 and TRBJ2-1; TRBD1 might be the D (5 bases). The CDR3 runs to 13 residues. Germline CDR1 SQVTM, CDR2 ANQGSEA. This CDR3 reads CGVGPAGSDEQFF. In DNA, the CDR3 is TGCGGCGTTGGCCCAGCAGGGTCCGATGAGCAGTTCTTC.

This clonotype was seen at least ten times. This rearrangement joins TRBV12-3 or TRBV12-4 to TRBJ1-5; unclear D gene. V was pared by 6 bases and J by 5 bases, with 8 bases between. The CDR3 contains 12 residues. CDR3 DNA: TGTGCCAGCAGATCCGGGGATCAGCCCCAGCATTTT. Amino acids: CASRSGDQPQHF.

This clonotype was counted only a few times. The genes are TRBV6-1 and TRBJ2-4; D unresolved. The length of the CDR3 is 15 residues. CDR1 is MNHNS, CDR2 SASEGT, per germline. V dropped 7 bases and J dropped 0 bases, with 13 bases sitting between them. The CDR3 region has the DNA TGTGCCAGCACTCCAAATCCCCTAGCCAAAAACATTCAGTACTTC. It translates to CASTPNPLAKNIQYF.

The chain has TRBV7-9 and TRBJ2-2; D unresolved. CDR3 length: 13 residues. Germline V gives CDR1 SEHNR, CDR2 FQNEAQ (reference sequence). Trimming left V 7 bases short and J 2 bases short, with 8 bases between. CDR3 in amino acids: CASTQPNTGELFF. For the CDR3, the DNA is TGTGCCAGCACACAGCCAAACACCGGGGAGCTGTTTTTT.

This clonotype was seen at least ten times. This chain links TRBV11-2 with TRBJ2-2, with TRBD1 as a possible D gene (5 bases). Trimming removed 2 bases from V and 3 bases from J, with 16 bases in between. Looked up from germline, CDR1 is SGHAT and CDR2 is FQNNGV. The CDR3 totals 17 residues. The CDR3 nucleotides are TGTGCCAGCAGCTTAATCGCAGGGCCAAGGGACACCGGGGAGCTGTTTTTT. Its protein is CASSLIAGPRDTGELFF.

This clonotype was recorded at least ten times. The rearrangement uses TRBV7-6 and TRBJ2-3, with D uncertain. Germline CDR1 is SGHVS and CDR2 is FNYEAQ. The CDR3 covers 16 residues. The V end was cut by 4 bases, the J end by 2 bases, with 16 bases between. The CDR3: CASSSLGPPHTDTQYF. The CDR3 DNA sequence: TGTGCCAGCAGCTCCCTTGGACCACCCCACACAGATACGCAGTATTTT.

This clonotype was found a few times. V and J are TRBV5-1 and TRBJ2-3; TRBD2 agrees at 14 bases. The CDR3 length is 16 residues. Germline values: CDR1 SGHRS, CDR2 YFSETQ. J lost 6 bases, V lost 3 bases, and 6 bases had no gene match. The CDR3 reads CASSSTSGRARDTQYF. In DNA, the CDR3 is TGCGCCAGCAGCTCGACTAGCGGGAGGGCCAGGGATACGCAGTATTTT.

This clonotype was counted many times. CDR3 sequence reads: CASSLVGTAGPNTEAFF. For the CDR3, the DNA is TGTGCCAGCAGCTTGGTTGGCACTGCGGGCCCGAACACTGAAGCTTTCTTT. The gene calls are TRBV5-6 and TRBJ1-1; unclear D gene. V lost 0 bases and J lost 1, with 16 bases in between. The CDR3 covers 17 residues. The germline gives CDR1 SGHDT, CDR2 YYEEEE.

This clonotype was seen at least ten times. This chain joins TRBV10-3 and TRBJ2-1; 7 bases align to TRBD2. Germline values: CDR1 ENHRY, CDR2 SYGVKD. The CDR3 runs 18 residues. Unmatched junction bases numbered 12, after V lost 3 bases and J lost 1 base. Written as DNA, the CDR3 is TGTGCCATCAGTGACCCCGAGTTGCGGGAGAGATCCTACAATGAGCAGTTCTTC. Translated, it gives CAISDPELRERSYNEQFF.

This clonotype was seen at least ten times. The rearrangement joins TRBV7-9 to TRBJ1-6, with D possibly being TRBD1 (5 bases). Deletions cut 0 bases from V and 11 bases from J, with 8 bases between. Germline lookup yields CDR1 SEHNR and CDR2 FQNEAQ (reference sequence). The CDR3 loop spans 13 amino acids. In nucleotides, the CDR3 is TGTGCCAGCAGCTTAGCGGAGGGGACACCCCTCCACTTT. Translation: CASSLAEGTPLHF.

This clonotype showed up many times. The genes are TRBV7-2 and TRBJ2-7, with D possibly being TRBD1 (6 bases). Germline V gene lookup returns CDR1 SGHTA and CDR2 FQGNSA. The V gene lost 1 base and the J gene lost 5 bases, with 15 bases spanning the gap. CDR3 length: 15 residues. The CDR3 nucleotides are TGTGCCAGCAGCTTAGAAGCAGGGGTCTCGAACGAGCAGTACTTC. Residues: CASSLEAGVSNEQYF.

This clonotype occurred many times. This chain connects TRBV6-4 to TRBJ2-1, with TRBD2 identical over 14 bases. This CDR3 comprises 16 residues. V gave up 5 bases and J gave up 6 bases; unmatched junction bases: 6. Germline values: CDR1 MRHNA, CDR2 SNTAGT. CDR3 amino acids: CASSRTGTSGGNEQFF. The CDR3, as DNA: TGTGCCAGCAGTAGGACCGGGACTAGCGGGGGCAATGAGCAGTTCTTC.

This clonotype appeared many times. The chain recombines TRBV12-3 or TRBV12-4 with TRBJ1-2; D possibly corresponds to TRBD1 (5 bases). The CDR3 spans 13 residues. Trimming took 6 bases from V and 7 from J, leaving 15 bases between them. The CDR3 is CASRDGGGVGYTF. DNA for the CDR3: TGTGCCAGCAGAGATGGGGGGGGAGTTGGCTACACCTTC.

The J gene is TRBJ1-4, the V gene TRBV30, with D unclear. Germline-derived CDR1 and CDR2 are GTSNPN and SVGIG (reference sequence). Trimming shortened V by 0 bases and J by 2 bases, and 7 bases separated the two germline ends. The CDR3 runs 14 residues. As DNA, the CDR3 is TGTGCCTGGAGTGTTGGAGGGACTAATGAAAAACTGTTTTTT. Protein sequence: CAWSVGGTNEKLFF. Full variable domain (missing parts from reference TRBV30 and TRBJ1-4): SQTIHQWPATLVQPVGSPLSLECTVEGTSNPNLYWYRQAAGRGLQLLFYSVGIGQISSEVPQNLSASRPQDRQFILSSKKLLLSDSGFYLCAWSVGGTNEKLFFGSGTQLSVL.

V and J are TRBV2 and TRBJ2-5; TRBD1 might be the D (6 bases). Germline CDR1 is SNHLY and CDR2 is FYNNEI. V lost 6 bases to trimming and J lost 6 bases, with 20 bases between them. This CDR3 is built from 15 residues. The CDR3 sequence is CASRNRDNGDQTQYF. Here the CDR3 DNA reads TGTGCCAGCAGGAACCGGGACAATGGTGACCAGACCCAGTACTTC.